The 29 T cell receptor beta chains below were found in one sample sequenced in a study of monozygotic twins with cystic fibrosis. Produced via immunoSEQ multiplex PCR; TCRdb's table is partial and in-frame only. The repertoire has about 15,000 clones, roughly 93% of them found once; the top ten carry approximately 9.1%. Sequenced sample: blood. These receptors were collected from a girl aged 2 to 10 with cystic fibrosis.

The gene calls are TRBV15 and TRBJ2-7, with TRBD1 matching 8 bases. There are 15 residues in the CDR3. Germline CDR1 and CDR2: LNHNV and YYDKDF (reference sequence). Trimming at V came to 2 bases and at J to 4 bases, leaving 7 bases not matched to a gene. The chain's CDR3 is CATSRSRTGLYEQYF. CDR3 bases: TGTGCCACCAGCAGATCGAGGACAGGGCTATACGAGCAGTACTTC.

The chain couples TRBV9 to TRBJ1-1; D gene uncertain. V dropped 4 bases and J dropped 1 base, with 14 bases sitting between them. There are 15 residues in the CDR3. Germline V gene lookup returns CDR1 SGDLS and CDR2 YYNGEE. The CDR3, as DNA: TGTGCCAGCAGCCCCCAGGCCTTATCGAACACTGAAGCTTTCTTT. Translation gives CASSPQALSNTEAFF.

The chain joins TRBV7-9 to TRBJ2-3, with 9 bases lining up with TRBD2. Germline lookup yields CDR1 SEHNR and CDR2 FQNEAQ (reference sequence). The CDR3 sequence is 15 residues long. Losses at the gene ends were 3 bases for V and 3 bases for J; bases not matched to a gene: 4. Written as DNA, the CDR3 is TGTGCCAGCAGCTTTATAGCGGGAGTTACAGATACGCAGTATTTT. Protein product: CASSFIAGVTDTQYF.

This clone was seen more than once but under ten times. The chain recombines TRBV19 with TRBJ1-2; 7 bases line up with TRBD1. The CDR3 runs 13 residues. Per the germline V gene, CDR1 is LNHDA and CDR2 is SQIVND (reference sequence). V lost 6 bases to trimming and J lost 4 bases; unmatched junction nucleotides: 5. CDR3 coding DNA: TGTGCCAGTAGCCGGGACAGTACCTATGGCTACACCTTC. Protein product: CASSRDSTYGYTF.

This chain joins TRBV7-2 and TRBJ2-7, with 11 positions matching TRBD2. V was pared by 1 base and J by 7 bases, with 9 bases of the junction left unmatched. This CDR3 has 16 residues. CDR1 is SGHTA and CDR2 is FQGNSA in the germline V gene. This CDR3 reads CASSLDSSGRAREQYF. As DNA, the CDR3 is TGTGCCAGCAGCTTAGACAGTAGCGGGAGGGCTCGAGAGCAGTACTTC.

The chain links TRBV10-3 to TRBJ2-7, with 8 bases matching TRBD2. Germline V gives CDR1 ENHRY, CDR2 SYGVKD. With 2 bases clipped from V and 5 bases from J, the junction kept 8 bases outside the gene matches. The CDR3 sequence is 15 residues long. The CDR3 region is CAISEHGLALDEQYF. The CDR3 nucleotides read TGTGCCATCAGTGAGCACGGACTAGCACTAGACGAGCAGTACTTC.

In nucleotides, the CDR3 is TGTGCCAGTAGCCAAACCGGACAGGGAGTGGGTACGCAGTATTTT. Translating it yields CASSQTGQGVGTQYF. The V and J genes are TRBV19 and TRBJ2-3, with TRBD1 matching over 8 bases. The CDR3 spans 15 residues. Germline V gene data show CDR1 as LNHDA and CDR2 as SQIVND (reference sequence). The V segment lost 6 bases and the J segment 8 bases; nucleotides outside the gene matches: 13.

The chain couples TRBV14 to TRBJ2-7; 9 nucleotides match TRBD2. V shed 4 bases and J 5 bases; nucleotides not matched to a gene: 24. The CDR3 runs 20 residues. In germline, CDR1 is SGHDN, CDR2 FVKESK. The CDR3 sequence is CASSRSSDSLPGTSIHEQYF. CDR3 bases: TGTGCCAGCAGCCGATCTAGTGACAGCCTTCCCGGGACTAGCATCCACGAGCAGTACTTC.

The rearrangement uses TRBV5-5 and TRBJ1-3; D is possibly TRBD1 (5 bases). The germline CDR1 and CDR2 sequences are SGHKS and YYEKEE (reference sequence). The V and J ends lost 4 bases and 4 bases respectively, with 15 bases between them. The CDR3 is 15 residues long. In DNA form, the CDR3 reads TGTGCCAGCAGCCCCGGGGCCTCCCCCGGAAACACCATATATTTT. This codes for CASSPGASPGNTIYF.

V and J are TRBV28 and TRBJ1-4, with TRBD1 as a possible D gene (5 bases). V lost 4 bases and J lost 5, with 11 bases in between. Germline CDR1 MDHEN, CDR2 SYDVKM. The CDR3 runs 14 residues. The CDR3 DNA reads TGTGCCAGCAGTTCGCCAGGGTGGAATGAAAAACTGTTTTTT. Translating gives CASSSPGWNEKLFF.

DNA of the CDR3: TGTGCCAGCAGTCGGGGACAGGACACAGATACGCAGTATTTT. It translates to CASSRGQDTDTQYF. The chain links TRBV28 to TRBJ2-3; 8 bases line up with TRBD1. The germline CDR1 and CDR2 sequences are MDHEN and SYDVKM. V dropped 5 bases and J dropped 2; count of bases not matched to a gene: 3. The CDR3 covers 14 residues.

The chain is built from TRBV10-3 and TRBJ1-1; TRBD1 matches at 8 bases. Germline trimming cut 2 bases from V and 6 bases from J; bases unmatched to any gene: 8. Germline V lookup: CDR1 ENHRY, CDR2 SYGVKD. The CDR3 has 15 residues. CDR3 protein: CAISEQSNRGAEAFF. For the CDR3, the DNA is TGTGCCATCAGTGAGCAAAGCAACAGGGGGGCTGAAGCTTTCTTT.

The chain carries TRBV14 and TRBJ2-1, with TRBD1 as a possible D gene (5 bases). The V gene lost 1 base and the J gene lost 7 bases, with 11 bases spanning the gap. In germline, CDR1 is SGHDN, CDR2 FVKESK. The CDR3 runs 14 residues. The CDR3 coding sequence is TGTGCCAGCAGCCAAGCGGGTTCAGGGAATGAGCAGTTCTTC. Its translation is CASSQAGSGNEQFF.

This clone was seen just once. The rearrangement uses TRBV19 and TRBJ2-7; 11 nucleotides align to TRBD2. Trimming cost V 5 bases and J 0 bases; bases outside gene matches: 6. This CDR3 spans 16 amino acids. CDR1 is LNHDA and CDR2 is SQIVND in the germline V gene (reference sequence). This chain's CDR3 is CASSVSGTSGSYEQYF. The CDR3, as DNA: TGTGCCAGTAGTGTTTCCGGGACTAGCGGCTCCTACGAGCAGTACTTC.

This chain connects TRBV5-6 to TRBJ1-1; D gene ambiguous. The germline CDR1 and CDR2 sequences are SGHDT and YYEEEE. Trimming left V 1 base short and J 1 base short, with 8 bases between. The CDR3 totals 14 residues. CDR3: CASSLYGENTEAFF. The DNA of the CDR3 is TGTGCCAGCAGCTTGTACGGGGAGAACACTGAAGCTTTCTTT. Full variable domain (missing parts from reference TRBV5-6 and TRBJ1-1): DAGVTQSPTHLIKTRGQQVTLRCSPKSGHDTVSWYQQALGQGPQFIFQYYEEEERQRGNFPDRFSGHQFPNYSSELNVNALLLGDSALYLCASSLYGENTEAFFGQGTRLTVV.

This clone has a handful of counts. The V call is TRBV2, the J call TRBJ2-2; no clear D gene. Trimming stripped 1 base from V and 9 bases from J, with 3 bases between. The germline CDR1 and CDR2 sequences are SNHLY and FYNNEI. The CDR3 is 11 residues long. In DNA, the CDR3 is TGTGCCAGCAGTGAAGAGCGGGAGCTGTTTTTT. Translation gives CASSEERELFF.

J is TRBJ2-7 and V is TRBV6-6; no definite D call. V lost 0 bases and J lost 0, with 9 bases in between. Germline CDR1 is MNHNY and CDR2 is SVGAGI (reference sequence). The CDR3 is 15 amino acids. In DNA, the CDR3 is TGTGCCAGCAGTTACTCGCCCTCTATCTCCTACGAGCAGTACTTC. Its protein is CASSYSPSISYEQYF.

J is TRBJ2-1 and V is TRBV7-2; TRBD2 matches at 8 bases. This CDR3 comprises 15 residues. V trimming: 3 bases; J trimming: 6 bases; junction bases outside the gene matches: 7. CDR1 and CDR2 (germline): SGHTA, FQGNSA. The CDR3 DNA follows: TGTGCCAGCAGCTTCAGCCTAGCGGGTGTCAATGAGCAGTTCTTC. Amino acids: CASSFSLAGVNEQFF.

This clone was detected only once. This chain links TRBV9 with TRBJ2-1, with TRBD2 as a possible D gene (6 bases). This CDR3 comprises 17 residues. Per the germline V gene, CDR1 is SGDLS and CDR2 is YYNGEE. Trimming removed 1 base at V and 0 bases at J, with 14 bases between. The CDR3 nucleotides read TGTGCCAGCAGCGTACCAAGGGACTCTAGCTCCTACAATGAGCAGTTCTTC. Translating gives CASSVPRDSSSYNEQFF.

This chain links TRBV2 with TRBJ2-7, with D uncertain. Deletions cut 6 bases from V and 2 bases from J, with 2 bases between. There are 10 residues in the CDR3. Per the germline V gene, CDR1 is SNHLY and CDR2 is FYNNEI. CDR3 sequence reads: CASSAYEQYF. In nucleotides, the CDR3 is TGTGCCAGCAGCGCCTACGAGCAGTACTTC.

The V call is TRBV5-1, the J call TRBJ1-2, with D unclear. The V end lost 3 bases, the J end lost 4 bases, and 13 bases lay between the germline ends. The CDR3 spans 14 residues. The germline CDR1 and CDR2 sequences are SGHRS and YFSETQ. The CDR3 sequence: CASSSDHKVYGYTF. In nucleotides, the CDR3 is TGCGCCAGCAGCTCAGACCATAAGGTCTATGGCTACACCTTC.

CDR3 in amino acids: CASNSGRGYEQYF. CDR3 sequence (DNA): TGCGCCAGCAATTCCGGACGGGGCTACGAGCAGTACTTC. The V gene is TRBV10-1, the J gene TRBJ2-7, with D perhaps matching TRBD2 (5 bases). V was pared by 7 bases and J by 3 bases, with 13 bases between. This CDR3 contains 13 residues. CDR1 is WNHNN, CDR2 SYGVQD, per germline (reference sequence).

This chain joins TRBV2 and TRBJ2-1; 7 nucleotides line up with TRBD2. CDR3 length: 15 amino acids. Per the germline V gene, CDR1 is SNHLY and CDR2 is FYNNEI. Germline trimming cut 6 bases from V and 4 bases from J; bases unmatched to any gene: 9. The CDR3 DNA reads TGTGCCAGCAGCGCAGGGACTACTTGGTACAATGAGCAGTTCTTC. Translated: CASSAGTTWYNEQFF. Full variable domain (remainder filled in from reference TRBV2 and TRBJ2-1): EPEVTQTPSHQVTQMGQEVILRCVPISNHLYFYWYRQILGQKVEFLVSFYNNEISEKSEIFDDQFSVERPDGSNFTLKIRSTKLEDSAMYFCASSAGTTWYNEQFFGPGTRLTVL.

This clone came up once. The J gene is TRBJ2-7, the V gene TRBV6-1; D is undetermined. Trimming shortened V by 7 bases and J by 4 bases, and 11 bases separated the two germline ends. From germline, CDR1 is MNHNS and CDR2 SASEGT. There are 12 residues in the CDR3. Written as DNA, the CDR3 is TGTGCCAGCACCACGTTGCGGTACGAGCAGTACTTC. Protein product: CASTTLRYEQYF.

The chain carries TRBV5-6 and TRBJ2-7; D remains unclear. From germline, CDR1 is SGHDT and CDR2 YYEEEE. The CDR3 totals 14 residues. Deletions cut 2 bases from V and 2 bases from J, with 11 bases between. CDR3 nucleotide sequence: TGTGCCAGCAGCTTTAGGCCGTCCACCTACGAGCAGTACTTC. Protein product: CASSFRPSTYEQYF.

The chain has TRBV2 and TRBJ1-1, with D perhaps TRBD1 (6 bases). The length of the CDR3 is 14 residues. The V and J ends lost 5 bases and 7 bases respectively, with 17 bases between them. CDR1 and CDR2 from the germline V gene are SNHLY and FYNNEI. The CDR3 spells CASSPSGGADEAFF. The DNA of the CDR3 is TGTGCCAGCAGTCCTTCGGGGGGCGCCGATGAAGCTTTCTTT.

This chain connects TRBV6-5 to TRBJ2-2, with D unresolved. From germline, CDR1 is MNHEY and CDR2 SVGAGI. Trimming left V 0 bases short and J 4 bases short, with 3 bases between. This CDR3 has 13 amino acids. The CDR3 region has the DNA TGTGCCAGCAGTTACTCGGCCACCGGGGAGCTGTTTTTT. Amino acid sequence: CASSYSATGELFF.

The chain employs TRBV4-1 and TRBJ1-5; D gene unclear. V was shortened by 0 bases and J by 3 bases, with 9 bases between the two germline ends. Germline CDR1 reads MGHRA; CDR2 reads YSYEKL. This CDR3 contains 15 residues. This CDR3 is CASSQEAGPNQPQHF. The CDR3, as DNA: TGCGCCAGCAGCCAAGAGGCAGGCCCCAATCAGCCCCAGCATTTT.

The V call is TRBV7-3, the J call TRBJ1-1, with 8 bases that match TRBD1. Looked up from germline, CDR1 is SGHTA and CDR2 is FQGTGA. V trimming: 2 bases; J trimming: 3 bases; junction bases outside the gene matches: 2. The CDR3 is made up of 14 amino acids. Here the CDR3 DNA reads TGTGCCAGCAGCTTAGGGACAGGAGACACTGAAGCTTTCTTT. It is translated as CASSLGTGDTEAFF.